This T cell receptor (beta chain) was obtained from a study of spatial heterogeneity in lung cancer. Study-wide background: Each unique TCR and UMI combination was seen more than ten times on average in raw reads. General study results and limits: The study found ubiquitous expanded tumor TCRs in blood more at resection than follow-up.

Time point reported: blood at routine non-recurrence follow-up after resection. V dropped 1 base and J dropped 5; count of bases not matched to a gene: 22. Per the germline V gene, CDR1 is LGHNA and CDR2 is YSLEER. This CDR3 is 21 amino acids long. This clonotype showed up many times. Its antigen remains unknown. Individual TCR cDNA molecules each bore their own unique molecular identifier. TCRdb re-derived calls from the 5' RACE reads in MiXCR, one entry per CDR3 protein. The table lists tens of thousands of distinct CDR3 sequences, roughly 10% of them singletons, with less than 35% in the top ten. J is TRBJ2-5 and V is TRBV4-3, with 10 bases that match TRBD2. The clonotype was recovered from a female donor with early-stage non-small cell lung cancer. The material was PBMCs, obtained at follow-up. The CDR3 region is CASSQVYRPSGGVAGLETQYF. The DNA for the CDR3 is TGCGCCAGCAGCCAAGTCTATAGGCCTAGCGGGGGTGTAGCCGGTTTGGAGACCCAGTACTTC.